This T cell receptor (beta chain) was profiled in a study of molecular identifiers for immune sequencing clone quantification. TCRdb redid the calling of the PCR reads with MiXCR, one entry per CDR3 protein. The sample records over 600,000 distinct CDR3 sequences, just under 20% being singletons. Per germline, CDR1 SEHNR and CDR2 FQNEAQ (reference sequence). The CDR3 loop spans 17 amino acids. Unmatched junction bases numbered 12, after V lost 6 bases and J lost 2 bases. This clonotype was seen repeatedly, ten times or more. Input material: naive CD8+ T cells from blood, with Jurkat cell RNA spiked in. As to subset: FACS-sorted CD8+CD4-CCR7+CD45RA+ naive T cells. V is TRBV7-9 and J is TRBJ2-2; TRBD1 matches 7 bases. The sequence derives from a human donor in good health. Some libraries in this study had Jurkat cell RNA spiked in. Here the CDR3 DNA reads TGTGCCAGCAGTTCACGTCTGACAGGGATCAACACCGGGGAGCTGTTTTTT. This gives the protein CASSSRLTGINTGELFF.